The rows below give T cell receptor beta chains drawn from one sample of a study of T cell repertoires in cytomegalovirus infection. From the reads, TCRdb called clonotypes with MiXCR, one entry per CDR3 protein. The table shows around 210,000 distinct CDR3 sequences, with 6% to 8% occurring only once. Source material: PBMCs. All receptors derive from a human donor in good health (CMV status not recorded). Some clones in this sample may be carry-over from other donors' samples. Each CDR3 is given with its conserved first and last residue. The D gene is left open where the match is weak. Clone size appears in some rows only: once, few, many, or a class for an expanded clone.

v_call	clone_size	j_call	d_call	cdr3_aa	cdr3_nt
TRBV15	many	TRBJ2-6	NA	CATSRDASSGANVLTF	TGTGCCACCAGCAGAGATGCGTCCTCTGGGGCCAACGTCCTGACTTTC
TRBV29-1	NA	TRBJ1-1	NA	CSVVKGGPGTEAFF	TGCAGCGTTGTAAAGGGGGGCCCCGGAACTGAAGCTTTCTTT
TRBV2	many	TRBJ2-5	NA	CASNFFLPETQYF	TGTGCCAGCAATTTTTTCCTTCCAGAGACCCAGTACTTC
TRBV7-2	many	TRBJ2-1	TRBD2	CASSRAGGYNEQFF	TGTGCCAGCTCCCGGGCGGGGGGCTACAATGAGCAGTTCTTC
TRBV28	many	TRBJ2-5	NA	CASSFSGTQTQYF	TGTGCCAGCAGTTTCTCGGGGACCCAGACCCAGTACTTC
TRBV20-1	many	TRBJ2-3	TRBD2	CSAYSGGVGDTQYF	TGCAGTGCCTATAGCGGGGGGGTCGGGGATACGCAGTATTTT
TRBV7-2	many	TRBJ1-5	TRBD1	CASSDRDRGAGQPQHF	TGTGCCAGCAGCGACCGGGACAGGGGGGCAGGTCAGCCCCAGCATTTT
TRBV28	many	TRBJ2-2	NA	CASSSSRSGELFF	TGTGCCAGCAGTTCGAGTAGGTCCGGGGAGCTGTTTTTT
TRBV7-2	many	TRBJ1-2	TRBD1	CASSLLGGSYGYTF	TGTGCCAGCAGCTTGCTAGGGGGCAGCTATGGCTACACCTTC
TRBV28	many	TRBJ1-2	NA	CASRRGQGYGYTF	TGTGCCAGCCGCCGCGGCCAGGGCTATGGCTACACCTTC
TRBV6-2/TRBV6-3	many	TRBJ1-1	TRBD1	CASGRTGIGTEAFF	TGTGCCAGCGGTCGGACAGGGATCGGCACTGAAGCTTTCTTT
TRBV28	many	TRBJ1-5	TRBD1	CASRPGQGRQPQHF	TGTGCCAGCAGACCCGGACAGGGCCGCCAGCCCCAGCATTTT
TRBV5-1	many	TRBJ2-1	TRBD1	CASSRDRDEQFF	TGCGCCAGCAGCCGGGACAGGGATGAGCAGTTCTTC
TRBV28	many	TRBJ2-2	TRBD2	CASTPSGGLTGELFF	TGTGCCAGCACCCCGAGCGGGGGATTAACCGGGGAGCTGTTTTTT
TRBV4-2	many	TRBJ2-3	NA	CASSQDGGRDTQYF	TGTGCCAGCAGCCAAGATGGGGGGCGAGATACGCAGTATTTT
TRBV9	many	TRBJ2-7	NA	CASSVGTASYEQYF	TGTGCCAGCAGCGTAGGGACGGCCTCCTACGAGCAGTACTTC
TRBV14	NA	TRBJ1-1	TRBD1	CASSHRQGASITEAFF	TGTGCCAGCAGCCACAGACAGGGGGCCTCTATTACTGAAGCTTTCTTT
TRBV7-2	many	TRBJ1-6	TRBD1	CASSPPSRWTGMASPLHF	TGTGCCAGCAGTCCCCCTTCCCGATGGACAGGGATGGCTTCACCCCTCCACTTT
TRBV7-8	many	TRBJ2-5	NA	CASSLRFQETQYF	TGTGCCAGCAGCCTCAGGTTCCAAGAGACCCAGTACTTC
TRBV7-9	many	TRBJ2-5	NA	CASSPPLGGQETQYF	TGTGCCAGCAGCCCCCCGTTGGGGGGCCAGGAGACCCAGTACTTC
TRBV7-2	many	TRBJ2-4	NA	CASSLEAPPKNIQYF	TGTGCCAGCAGCTTAGAGGCGCCACCCAAAAACATTCAGTACTTC
TRBV6-1	many	TRBJ2-2	NA	CASSDNFNTGELFF	TGTGCCAGCAGTGATAACTTCAACACCGGGGAGCTGTTTTTT
TRBV18	many	TRBJ1-5	NA	CASSPDGISNQPQHF	TGTGCCAGCTCACCCGACGGGATTAGCAATCAGCCCCAGCATTTT
TRBV9	many	TRBJ2-7	TRBD1	CASSVGDRPYEQYF	TGTGCCAGCAGCGTAGGGGACAGACCTTACGAGCAGTACTTC
TRBV7-2	many	TRBJ1-3	TRBD1	CASSLVSGGRDRSLSGNTIYF	TGTGCCAGCAGCTTAGTTTCTGGGGGTCGGGACAGATCCTTATCTGGAAACACCATATATTTT
TRBV20-1	NA	TRBJ1-2	NA	CSASSGGYTF	TGCAGTGCTAGCAGTGGTGGCTACACCTTC
TRBV11-2	NA	TRBJ1-5	NA	CASSLRRMEPQHF	TGTGCCAGCAGCTTAAGGCGGATGGAGCCCCAGCATTTT
TRBV5-6	many	TRBJ2-1	TRBD2	CASSFRRGVYNEQFF	TGTGCCAGCAGCTTTCGGCGGGGGGTGTACAATGAGCAGTTCTTC
TRBV12-3/TRBV12-4	many	TRBJ2-7	TRBD1	CASSFSQGVYEQYF	TGTGCCAGCAGTTTTTCACAGGGGGTCTACGAGCAGTACTTC
TRBV6-2/TRBV6-3	many	TRBJ1-1	NA	CASSYAAIQGAEAFF	TGTGCCAGCAGTTACGCGGCCATCCAAGGCGCTGAAGCTTTCTTT
TRBV6-5	few	TRBJ1-4	NA	CASSYSVLRYEKLFF	TGTGCCAGCAGTTACTCGGTGTTGCGGTATGAAAAACTGTTTTTT
TRBV7-2	many	TRBJ2-7	TRBD2	CASSPASGDSYEQYF	TGTGCCAGCAGCCCCGCTAGCGGGGACTCCTACGAGCAGTACTTC
TRBV5-1	few	TRBJ1-2	NA	CASSPQWSNYGYTF	TGCGCCAGCAGCCCACAGTGGTCTAACTATGGCTACACCTTC
TRBV7-9	many	TRBJ2-7	NA	CASSLDKGISTYEQYF	TGTGCCAGCAGCTTAGACAAGGGTATCTCAACCTACGAGCAGTACTTC
TRBV7-9	many	TRBJ2-1	NA	CASSFYRNGWEFF	TGTGCCAGCAGCTTCTACAGGAACGGGTGGGAGTTCTTC
TRBV5-6	many	TRBJ2-5	NA	CASSSAWAGSQETQYF	TGTGCCAGCAGCTCGGCGTGGGCAGGCAGCCAAGAGACCCAGTACTTC
TRBV5-5	NA	TRBJ2-7	TRBD2	CASSLRSWEGSYEQYF	TGTGCCAGCAGCTTGAGGAGTTGGGAGGGATCCTACGAGCAGTACTTC
TRBV20-1	many	TRBJ1-5	TRBD1	CSARDRGPNQPQHF	TGCAGTGCCCGGGACAGGGGGCCTAATCAGCCCCAGCATTTT
TRBV11-2	NA	TRBJ2-2	NA	CASSFRRELSTGELFF	TGTGCCAGCAGCTTCCGCCGGGAACTTTCCACCGGGGAGCTGTTTTTT
TRBV10-3	many	TRBJ1-6	TRBD1	CAISVRDSGAGNSPLHF	TGTGCCATCAGTGTCCGGGACAGTGGAGCGGGGAATTCACCCCTCCACTTT
TRBV28	NA	TRBJ2-5	NA	CASSLSREGETQYF	TGTGCCAGCAGTTTAAGCAGGGAAGGAGAGACCCAGTACTTC
TRBV29-1	NA	TRBJ2-1	NA	CSVEDPDEQFF	TGCAGCGTTGAAGATCCAGATGAGCAGTTCTTC
TRBV20-1	many	TRBJ1-2	TRBD1	CSARKAGGDRGKLNYGYTF	TGCAGTGCTAGAAAAGCGGGAGGAGACAGGGGAAAATTAAACTATGGCTACACCTTC
TRBV6-2/TRBV6-3	many	TRBJ2-3	NA	CASSARGRELRDTQYF	TGTGCCAGCAGTGCCCGGGGAAGGGAACTGAGGGATACGCAGTATTTT
TRBV7-2	many	TRBJ2-2	NA	CASSVGRSTGELFF	TGTGCCAGCAGCGTCGGGCGGTCGACCGGGGAGCTGTTTTTT
TRBV19	many	TRBJ1-1	NA	CASSKDRREAFF	TGTGCCAGTAGTAAGGACCGTCGTGAAGCTTTCTTT
TRBV5-4	many	TRBJ1-6	NA	CASSLEQRNSPLHF	TGTGCCAGCAGCTTGGAACAGAGGAATTCACCCCTCCACTTT